The 30 T cell receptor beta chains reported below all come from one sample, sequenced in a study of CD8 T cells in ankylosing spondylitis. TCRdb re-derived calls from the 5' RACE reads in MiXCR, one entry per CDR3 protein. The repertoire holds around 490,000 distinct CDR3 sequences, with 5.3% as singletons. Antigens for these TCRs are unknown. Study-level points and caveats: What seemed typical of ankylosing spondylitis blood was a TCR beta motif built from 7 or 8 highly homologous variants.

The sequencing input was blood, either unsorted or a sorted T cell fraction (not recorded which). All receptors derive from a male donor with ankylosing spondylitis.

In the case of this clonotype: A clone one base away is much larger, so this may be a read error. The chain is built from TRBV20-1 and TRBJ2-3, with D possibly being TRBD2 (6 bases). The CDR3 is 18 residues long. V was shortened by 8 bases and J by 0 bases, with 27 bases between the two germline ends. Germline V gene data show CDR1 as DFQATT and CDR2 as SNEGSKA (reference sequence). CDR3: CSSRDLLASTISTDTQYF. CDR3 sequence (DNA): TGCAGTTCCCGGGACTTGCTAGCGTCGACCATAAGCACAGATACGCAGTATTTT.

This clonotype occurred many times. The V and J genes are TRBV12-3 or TRBV12-4 and TRBJ2-7; 8 bases line up with TRBD1. J was trimmed by 5 bases and V by 6 bases; bases with no gene match: 6. The CDR3 has 13 amino acids. The CDR3 is CASSQDREHEQYF. The DNA for the CDR3 is TGTGCCAGCAGCCAGGACAGGGAGCACGAGCAGTACTTC.

This clonotype appeared many times. This chain links TRBV7-9 with TRBJ2-3; perhaps TRBD2 as D (6 bases). Germline CDR1 SEHNR, CDR2 FQNEAQ (reference sequence). With 5 bases removed from V and 4 bases from J, the gap between germline ends came to 22 bases. The CDR3 runs 17 residues. The CDR3 here is CASSPRLRDSSSDTQYF. Here the CDR3 DNA reads TGTGCCAGCAGCCCCCGGCTCCGGGACTCAAGTTCAGATACGCAGTATTTT.

The chain combines TRBV15 with TRBJ1-5; unclear D gene. The CDR3 loop spans 16 amino acids. V was cut by 0 bases and J by 0 bases, with 9 bases left in between. Germline V lookup: CDR1 LNHNV, CDR2 YYDKDF (reference sequence). The CDR3 DNA is TGTGCCACCAGCAGAGATCTACAGTATAGCAATCAGCCCCAGCATTTT. Its protein is CATSRDLQYSNQPQHF.

This clonotype has a handful of counts. V and J are TRBV11-2 and TRBJ2-1; tentatively, D is TRBD1 (5 bases). CDR1 SGHAT and CDR2 FQNNGV come from the germline V gene. The CDR3 is 15 residues long. Between the trimmed V and J ends, which lost 1 base and 4 bases, there was a span of 11 bases. CDR3 protein: CASSLVGVGYNEQFF. The CDR3 nucleotides read TGTGCCAGCAGCTTAGTAGGGGTAGGATACAATGAGCAGTTCTTC.

This clonotype was seen repeatedly, ten times or more. The V and J genes are TRBV7-2 and TRBJ2-7, with unresolved D. The CDR3 loop spans 12 amino acids. V shed 1 base and J shed 12 bases, with 13 bases lying between them. From germline, CDR1 is SGHTA and CDR2 FQGNSA. As DNA, the CDR3 is TGTGCCAGCAGCTTAGAAACCGGCGAAAGGTACTTC. Amino acid sequence: CASSLETGERYF.

This clonotype was recorded many times. The rearrangement joins TRBV6-2 or TRBV6-3 to TRBJ1-2; perhaps TRBD1 as D (5 bases). Germline V CDR1 and CDR2: MNHEY, SVGEGT. The CDR3 covers 12 residues. The germline V and J ends were trimmed by 7 bases and 9 bases, with 15 bases remaining between them. The CDR3 DNA reads TGTGCCAGCACCGAACGGGGACGAAGCTACACCTTC. The encoded protein is CASTERGRSYTF.

This clonotype was recorded at least ten times. The chain joins TRBV9 to TRBJ2-7; weak D call: TRBD2 (6 bases). Germline lookup yields CDR1 SGDLS and CDR2 YYNGEE. The CDR3 has 16 amino acids. Trimming took off 4 bases at V and 0 bases at J, with 17 bases between the two ends. In DNA form, the CDR3 reads TGTGCCAGCAGCACGACCCAGGAGGGTTACTCCTACGAGCAGTACTTC. This gives the protein CASSTTQEGYSYEQYF.

This clonotype was counted ten times or more. The CDR3 sequence is CASSYQTGNTEAFF. CDR3 DNA sequence: TGTGCCAGCAGTTACCAGACAGGGAACACTGAAGCTTTCTTT. V usage is TRBV6-5 and J usage is TRBJ1-1; D is possibly TRBD1 (6 bases). V lost 2 bases, J lost 1 base, and 8 bases lay in between. CDR1 is MNHEY and CDR2 is SVGAGI in the germline V gene. The CDR3 sequence is 14 residues long.

This clonotype was observed many times. The genes are TRBV28 and TRBJ1-2; weak D call: TRBD1 (5 bases). The V gene lost 7 bases and the J gene lost 4 bases, with 16 bases spanning the gap. Germline V CDR1 and CDR2: MDHEN, SYDVKM. The CDR3 is made up of 14 amino acids. The CDR3 DNA follows: TGTGCCAGCACAGAGGGCGGGGCCGGCTATGGCTACACCTTC. Residues: CASTEGGAGYGYTF.

At least ten counts were recorded for this clonotype. The rearrangement links TRBV4-2 to TRBJ2-3, with D unresolved. This CDR3 comprises 14 residues. Trimming removed 0 bases from V and 4 bases from J, with 8 bases in between. CDR1 and CDR2 from the germline V gene are LGHNA and YNFKEQ. The CDR3 DNA reads as TGTGCCAGCAGCCAAGATGTACACGCAGATACGCAGTATTTT. It is translated as CASSQDVHADTQYF.

This clonotype was detected many times. The rearrangement links TRBV7-8 to TRBJ2-5; TRBD1 agrees at 9 bases. Per germline, CDR1 SGHVS and CDR2 FQNEAQ. CDR3 length: 15 amino acids. V shed 7 bases, J shed 5 bases, and the junction held 11 bases outside the gene matches. Written as DNA, the CDR3 is TGTGCCAGCATCTCCCGGGACAGGGTGTCGGAGACCCAGTACTTC. Amino acids: CASISRDRVSETQYF.

The chain uses TRBV18 and TRBJ1-5; TRBD1 might be the D (5 bases). Trimming shortened V by 3 bases and J by 1 base, and 10 bases separated the two germline ends. This CDR3 comprises 15 residues. Germline-derived CDR1 and CDR2 are KGHSH and LQKENI. The CDR3 spells CASSPPGGSNQPQHF. CDR3 nucleotide sequence: TGTGCCAGCTCACCTCCCGGGGGGAGCAATCAGCCCCAGCATTTT.

The V call is TRBV29-1, the J call TRBJ2-3, with TRBD2 matching over 7 bases. The CDR3 contains 14 residues. Germline CDR1 SQVTM, CDR2 ANQGSEA. V shed 4 bases, J shed 4 bases, and the junction held 8 bases outside the gene matches. CDR3 loop: CSVVVLASADTQYF. CDR3 DNA sequence: TGCAGCGTTGTCGTACTAGCGAGCGCAGATACGCAGTATTTT.

A note on this clonotype: Just one base apart from a much larger clone, this may be a read error. The rearrangement links TRBV5-5 to TRBJ1-5; D ambiguous. V was pared by 2 bases and J by 5 bases, with 11 bases between. CDR1 is SGHKS, CDR2 YYEKEE, per germline (reference sequence). The CDR3 is 14 amino acids. The CDR3 region has the DNA TGTGCCAGCAGCTTTTGGGAGCGTGATCAGCCCCAGCATTTT. As protein: CASSFWERDQPQHF.

The V gene is TRBV24-1, the J gene TRBJ1-1, with a weak D call TRBD1 (5 bases). The CDR3 sequence is 15 residues long. Trimming took off 6 bases at V and 4 bases at J, with 17 bases between the two ends. CDR1 and CDR2 (germline): KGHDR, SFDVKD. For the CDR3, the DNA is TGTGCCACCAGTCAATCTGTGCGGGGGTTCACTGAAGCTTTCTTT. Translating gives CATSQSVRGFTEAFF.

The chain recombines TRBV29-1 with TRBJ2-5; D gene uncertain. This CDR3 spans 15 amino acids. Germline lookup yields CDR1 SQVTM and CDR2 ANQGSEA. V lost 4 bases and J 4 bases, leaving 19 bases between the germline ends. CDR3: CSVAASGLWGETQYF. The CDR3 DNA sequence: TGCAGCGTTGCAGCCTCGGGCCTCTGGGGAGAGACCCAGTACTTC.

This clonotype appeared many times. The chain joins TRBV7-2 to TRBJ1-5; tentative D call: TRBD1 (5 bases). The V end lost 1 base, the J end lost 6 bases, and 13 bases lay between the germline ends. Germline values: CDR1 SGHTA, CDR2 FQGNSA. The CDR3 runs to 15 residues. DNA for the CDR3: TGTGCCAGCAGCTTAGTTCCAGGGTCCGGTCAGCCCCAGCATTTT. Translating gives CASSLVPGSGQPQHF.

Many counts were recorded for this clonotype. The rearrangement uses TRBV12-3 or TRBV12-4 and TRBJ2-7; D is uncertain. With 1 base removed from V and 0 bases from J, the gap between germline ends came to 7 bases. The CDR3 has 14 amino acids. CDR3 residues: CASSLVLLSYEQYF. CDR3 DNA: TGTGCCAGCAGTTTAGTTCTCCTCTCCTACGAGCAGTACTTC.

This clonotype has at least ten counts. V is TRBV20-1 and J is TRBJ1-2, with D maybe TRBD1 (6 bases). This CDR3 is 14 amino acids long. The V end lost 6 bases, the J end lost 3 bases, and 17 bases lay between the germline ends. Looked up from germline, CDR1 is DFQATT and CDR2 is SNEGSKA (reference sequence). CDR3 bases: TGCAGTGCCAGAAACCAGGGGAGGTACTATGGCTACACCTTC. Its translation: CSARNQGRYYGYTF.

This sequence joins TRBV6-2 or TRBV6-3 and TRBJ2-1, with 7 bases fitting TRBD2. The CDR3 spans 16 residues. Germline trimming cut 8 bases from V and 3 bases from J; bases unmatched to any gene: 13. Germline CDR1 and CDR2: MNHEY and SVGEGT. The CDR3 DNA is TGTGCCAGCGAACTCACGCCGACTAGCATCTACAATGAGCAGTTCTTC. This gives the protein CASELTPTSIYNEQFF.

The gene calls are TRBV28 and TRBJ2-7, with 7 positions matching TRBD2. The V gene end was trimmed by 3 bases and the J gene end by 1 base; junction bases not matched to a gene: 6. Germline CDR1 and CDR2: MDHEN and SYDVKM. The CDR3 loop spans 15 amino acids. The CDR3 DNA reads TGTGCCAGCAGTTTTGCCGGGGAGGGGTCCTACGAGCAGTACTTC. Translated, it gives CASSFAGEGSYEQYF.

This chain links TRBV11-2 with TRBJ2-7; D unclear. Between the trimmed V and J ends, which lost 5 bases and 3 bases, there was a span of 11 bases. Germline lookup yields CDR1 SGHAT and CDR2 FQNNGV. This CDR3 spans 13 amino acids. The CDR3 region has the DNA TGTGCCAGCAGCCGCGGACCAGACTACGAGCAGTACTTC. Amino acids: CASSRGPDYEQYF.

This clonotype was recorded many times. This chain links TRBV6-4 with TRBJ2-7; 7 positions match TRBD1. V trimming: 3 bases; J trimming: 7 bases; junction bases outside the gene matches: 6. CDR3 size: 13 residues. From germline, CDR1 is MRHNA and CDR2 SNTAGT. CDR3 protein: CASSESTGLEQYF. Written as DNA, the CDR3 is TGTGCCAGCAGTGAATCGACAGGGCTTGAGCAGTACTTC.

The table lists this clonotype with many counts. The chain has TRBV5-1 and TRBJ1-4, with a weak D call TRBD1 (5 bases). The CDR3 totals 13 residues. In germline, CDR1 is SGHRS, CDR2 YFSETQ. The V end lost 4 bases, the J end lost 8 bases, and 12 bases lay between the germline ends. This CDR3 reads CASSVGPTEKLFF. In DNA form, the CDR3 reads TGCGCCAGCAGCGTGGGACCCACGGAAAAACTGTTTTTT.

The gene calls are TRBV3-1 and TRBJ2-7; the match to TRBD2 covers 10 bases. The CDR3 is made up of 16 amino acids. V gave up 4 bases and J gave up 6 bases; unmatched junction bases: 12. Germline lookup yields CDR1 LGHDT and CDR2 YNNKEL (reference sequence). The DNA of the CDR3 is TGTGCCAGCAGCCCAAGGCTAGCGGGGGAATTCGGCGAGCAGTACTTC. Protein sequence: CASSPRLAGEFGEQYF.

The table lists this clonotype with many counts. A read error may account for a junction end that differs from germline. V is TRBV7-9 and J is TRBJ1-1, with D hard to call. Germline V lookup: CDR1 SEHNR, CDR2 FQNEAQ (reference sequence). The CDR3 contains 13 residues. The CDR3 DNA sequence: TGTGCCAGCAGCCCCACGGTGAAGACTGAAGCTTTCTTT. Its protein product is CASSPTVKTEAFF. Drawing the rest from reference TRBV7-9 and TRBJ1-1, the complete variable domain is DTGVSQNPRHKITKRGQNVTFRCDPISEHNRLYWYRQTLGQGPEFLTYFQNEAQLEKSRLLSDRFSAERPKGSFSTLEIQRTEQGDSAMYLCASSPTVKTEAFFGQGTRLTVV.

This clonotype was observed a few times. This chain links TRBV7-9 with TRBJ2-5; 7 nucleotides line up with TRBD2. This CDR3 spans 14 amino acids. The V gene end was trimmed by 1 base and the J gene end by 6 bases; junction bases not matched to a gene: 5. Germline loops: CDR1 SEHNR, CDR2 FQNEAQ (reference sequence). CDR3 in DNA: TGTGCCAGCAGCTTAGTCGCTAGCGGCCAGACCCAGTACTTC. Translating gives CASSLVASGQTQYF. Combining the CDR3 with reference TRBV7-9 and TRBJ2-5 gives the whole variable domain DTGVSQNPRHKITKRGQNVTFRCDPISEHNRLYWYRQTLGQGPEFLTYFQNEAQLEKSRLLSDRFSAERPKGSFSTLEIQRTEQGDSAMYLCASSLVASGQTQYFGPGTRLLVL.

The J gene is TRBJ2-5, the V gene TRBV6-2 or TRBV6-3; 9 bases agree with TRBD2. The trim removed 6 bases at V and 4 bases at J, leaving 9 bases unmatched. The CDR3 is made up of 15 amino acids. Per the germline V gene, CDR1 is MNHEY and CDR2 is SVGEGT. The CDR3 sequence: CASSQGTSRRETQYF. The CDR3 DNA sequence: TGTGCCAGCAGCCAGGGGACTAGCAGACGAGAGACCCAGTACTTC.

This clonotype was detected many times. The V gene is TRBV5-1, the J gene TRBJ2-5; 7 bases match TRBD1. Trimming cost V 5 bases and J 0 bases; bases outside gene matches: 4. The CDR3 loop spans 14 amino acids. CDR1 is SGHRS and CDR2 is YFSETQ in the germline V gene. The CDR3 loop reads CASRPGGHQETQYF. CDR3 sequence (DNA): TGCGCCAGCAGGCCAGGGGGTCACCAAGAGACCCAGTACTTC.